This T cell receptor beta chain was identified in a study of shared clonotypes between healthy human individuals. Background on the study: Donors had three CD4 naive, three CD4 memory, two CD8 naive and one CD8 memory plate apiece.

The study ran the assay at deep level. Sequencing was performed with immunoSEQ multiplex PCR; in TCRdb, only in-frame clones are kept and a portion is missing. The profile shows roughly 2.6 million clones, around 94% of them singletons. The V segment lost 0 bases and the J segment 3 bases; nucleotides outside the gene matches: 5. CDR3 length equals 16 residues. Germline V gives CDR1 KGHSH, CDR2 LQKENI. Everyone who donated was a Caucasian adult who lived in Nashville, Tennessee. The receptor was derived from a young man in good health. This chain joins TRBV18 and TRBJ2-4; 7 nucleotides align to TRBD2. Material: naive CD4+ T cells sorted from blood. As to subset: CD45RA+ positively selected. The CDR3 loop is CASSPPGGVVKNIQYF. The DNA for the CDR3 is TGTGCCAGCTCACCACCGGGGGGGGTCGTCAAAAACATTCAGTACTTC.